This T cell receptor beta chain was captured by sequencing in a study of T and B cells in COVID-19 patients. This clonotype has ten or more counts. BIOMED2 TRB-A/B primer pools were used in multiplex TRB PCR. TCRdb re-called the multiplex PCR reads through MiXCR, storing one row per CDR3 protein. Of about 13,000 distinct CDR3 sequences in the sample, about 25% are singletons; the top ten hold 4%. TRB was amplified from around 250-500 ng of blood genomic DNA. The sample consisted of blood. The sequence was obtained from a human donor who had recovered from COVID-19.

The CDR3 DNA reads TGTGCCAGGAAAAGCCCCCCAGATACGCAGTATTTT. It codes for CARKSPPDTQYF. This chain links TRBV30 with TRBJ2-3; D remains ambiguous. Trimming shortened V by 8 bases and J by 4 bases, and 13 bases separated the two germline ends. Germline V gene data show CDR1 as GTSNPN and CDR2 as SVGIG (reference sequence). This CDR3 is 12 amino acids long.